This TCR beta chain emerged from a study of OX40 agonist ivuxolimab in advanced cancers. Turning to this clone: Its antigen is currently unknown.

Whole-study findings and limits: There was clonal expansion of CD4+ and CD8+ blood T cells by week 6 at 0.1 to 3.0 mg/kg. Expansion of clones was among the lowest in partial responders at 0.1-3.0 mg/kg. The mean number of expanded clones was higher in CD8+ T cells than in CD4+.

The method was immunoSEQ multiplex PCR; TCRdb's version includes in-frame clones alone and lacks a portion of them. Of around 23,000 clones listed, 84% are singletons. Here the sequenced sample was CD4+ or CD8+ T cells sorted from blood, taken in a trial of the OX40 agonist ivuxolimab. The receptor comes from an adult with an advanced solid tumor such as melanoma, head and neck, liver or kidney cancer.

The CDR3 loop is CASSDRQGSSPLHF. The CDR3 nucleotides are TGTGCCAGTAGTGATAGACAGGGGAGTTCACCCCTCCACTTT. The chain employs TRBV19 and TRBJ1-6; the match to TRBD1 covers 8 bases. Trimming took 5 bases from V and 9 from J; bases not matched to a gene: 6. Germline CDR1 reads LNHDA; CDR2 reads SQIVND (reference sequence). There are 14 residues in the CDR3. Based on the CDR3 plus reference TRBV19 and TRBJ1-6, the full variable domain is DGGITQSPKYLFRKEGQNVTLSCEQNLNHDAMYWYRQDPGQGLRLIYYSQIVNDFQKGDIAEGYSVSREKKESFPLTVTSAQKNPTAFYLCASSDRQGSSPLHFGNGTRLTVT.